The sequence of this T cell receptor beta chain was determined in a study of T cell changes during pregnancy in multiple sclerosis. The V gene end was trimmed by 8 bases and the J gene end by 5 bases; junction bases not matched to a gene: 16. CDR3 length: 16 amino acids. CDR1 and CDR2 (germline): GTSNPN, SVGIG (reference sequence). This clone has a handful of counts. The data were produced by immunoSEQ multiplex PCR, yet TCRdb's version contains in-frame clones alone and is incomplete. The data show more than 65,000 clones, with approximately 86% seen just once and around 3% held by the top ten. The starting material was peripheral blood, obtained before pregnancy. This TCR was recovered from a female donor with multiple sclerosis, enrolled in a pregnancy study. The rearrangement joins TRBV30 to TRBJ1-2; 11 bases align to TRBD1. Here the CDR3 reads CAGTSGTGGGTYGYTF. The CDR3 region has the DNA TGTGCCGGAACATCCGGGACAGGGGGTGGAACTTATGGCTACACCTTC.